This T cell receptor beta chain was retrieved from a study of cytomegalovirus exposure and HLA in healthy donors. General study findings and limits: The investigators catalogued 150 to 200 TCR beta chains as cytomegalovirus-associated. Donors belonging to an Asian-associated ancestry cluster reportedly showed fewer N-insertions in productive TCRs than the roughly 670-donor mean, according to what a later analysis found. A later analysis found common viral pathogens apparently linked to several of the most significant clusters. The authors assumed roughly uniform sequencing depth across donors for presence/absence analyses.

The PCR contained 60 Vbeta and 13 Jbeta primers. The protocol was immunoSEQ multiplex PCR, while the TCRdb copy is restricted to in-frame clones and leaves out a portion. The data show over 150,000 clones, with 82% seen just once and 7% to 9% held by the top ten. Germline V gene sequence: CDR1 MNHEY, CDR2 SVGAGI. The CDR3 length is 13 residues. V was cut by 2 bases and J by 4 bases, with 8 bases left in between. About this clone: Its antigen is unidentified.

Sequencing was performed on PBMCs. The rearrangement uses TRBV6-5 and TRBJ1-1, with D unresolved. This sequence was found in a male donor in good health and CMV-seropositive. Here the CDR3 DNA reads TGTGCCAGCAGTTACGGCGCAGGCACTGAAGCTTTCTTT. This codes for CASSYGAGTEAFF.